This entry features one TCR beta chain sequence. The antigen is unknown. Clones were sequenced by immunoSEQ multiplex PCR, and TCRdb holds only the in-frame ones, with some missing. Of approximately 90,000 clones in the sample, 70% to 90% were seen once. The data derive from a study of OX40 agonist ivuxolimab in advanced cancers. Study-level background: The mean age was around 56 years, ranging from about 20 to 90, with more than 70% of participants male.

Study-level results: The average count of expanded clones was higher among CD8+ T cells than among CD4+. Some of the nonresponding patients also showed low levels of normalized T-cell clonal expansion.

Germline CDR1 is SGHAT and CDR2 is FQNNGV. This CDR3 spans 12 amino acids. Trimming took off 1 base at V and 8 bases at J, with 8 bases between the two ends. The sample in question was CD4+ or CD8+ T cells sorted from blood, obtained in a trial of the OX40 agonist ivuxolimab. The TCR was taken from an adult with an advanced solid tumor such as melanoma, head and neck, liver or kidney cancer. The rearrangement joins TRBV11-2 to TRBJ1-2; tentative D call: TRBD1 (6 bases). The CDR3 sequence is CASSLAGAGYTF. In nucleotides, the CDR3 is TGTGCCAGCAGCTTAGCAGGGGCGGGCTACACCTTC.